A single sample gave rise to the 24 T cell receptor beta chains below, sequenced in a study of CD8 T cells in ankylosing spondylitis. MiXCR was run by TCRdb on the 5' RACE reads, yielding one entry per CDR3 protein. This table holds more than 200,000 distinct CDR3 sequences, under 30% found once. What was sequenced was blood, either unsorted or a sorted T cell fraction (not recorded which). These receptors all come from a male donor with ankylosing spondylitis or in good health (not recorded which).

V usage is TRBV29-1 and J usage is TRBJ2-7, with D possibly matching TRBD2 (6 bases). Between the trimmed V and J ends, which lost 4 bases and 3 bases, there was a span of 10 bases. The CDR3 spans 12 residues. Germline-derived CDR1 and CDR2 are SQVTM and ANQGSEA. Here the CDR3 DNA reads TGCAGCGTTGGGGAGGTTCTCTACGAGCAGTACTTC. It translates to CSVGEVLYEQYF.

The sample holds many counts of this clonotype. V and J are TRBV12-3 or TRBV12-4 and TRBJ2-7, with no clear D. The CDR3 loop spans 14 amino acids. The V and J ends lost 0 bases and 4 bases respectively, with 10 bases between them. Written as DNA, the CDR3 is TGTGCCAGCAGTTTAGCGGCCCGGTCTTACGAGCAGTACTTC. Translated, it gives CASSLAARSYEQYF.

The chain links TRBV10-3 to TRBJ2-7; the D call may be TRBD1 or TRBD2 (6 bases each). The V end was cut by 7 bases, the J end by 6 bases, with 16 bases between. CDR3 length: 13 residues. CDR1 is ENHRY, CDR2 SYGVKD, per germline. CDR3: CAITTTEGGEQYF. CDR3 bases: TGTGCCATCACCACGACGGAGGGGGGCGAGCAGTACTTC.

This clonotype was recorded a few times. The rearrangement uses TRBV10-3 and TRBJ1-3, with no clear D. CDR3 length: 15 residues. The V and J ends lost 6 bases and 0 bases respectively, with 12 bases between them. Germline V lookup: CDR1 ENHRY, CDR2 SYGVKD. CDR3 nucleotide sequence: TGTGCCATCAGCCGAGGCACCTTCTCTGGAAACACCATATATTTT. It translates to CAISRGTFSGNTIYF.

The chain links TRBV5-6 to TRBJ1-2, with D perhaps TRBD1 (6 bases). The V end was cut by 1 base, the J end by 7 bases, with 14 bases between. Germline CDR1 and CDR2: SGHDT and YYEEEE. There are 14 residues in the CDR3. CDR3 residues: CASSLSPGAPGYTF. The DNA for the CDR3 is TGTGCCAGCAGCTTGAGTCCGGGGGCGCCTGGCTACACCTTC.

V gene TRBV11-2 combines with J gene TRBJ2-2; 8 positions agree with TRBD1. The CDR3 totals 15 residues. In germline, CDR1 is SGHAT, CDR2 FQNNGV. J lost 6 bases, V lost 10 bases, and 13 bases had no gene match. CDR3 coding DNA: TGTGCCACCCGGGACAGGAGGTTGGCGGCCGGGGAGCTGTTTTTT. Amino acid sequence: CATRDRRLAAGELFF.

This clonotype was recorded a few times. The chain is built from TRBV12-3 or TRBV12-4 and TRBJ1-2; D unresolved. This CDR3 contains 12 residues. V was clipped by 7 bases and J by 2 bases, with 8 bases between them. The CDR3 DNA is TGTGCCAGCACCCTTGTAAACTATGGCTACACCTTC. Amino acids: CASTLVNYGYTF.

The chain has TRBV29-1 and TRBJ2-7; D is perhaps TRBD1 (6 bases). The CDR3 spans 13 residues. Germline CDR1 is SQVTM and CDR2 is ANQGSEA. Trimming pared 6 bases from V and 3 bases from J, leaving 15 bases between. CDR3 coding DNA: TGCAGCGTGAAGGGGGTATTAGGCTACGAGCAGTACTTC. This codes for CSVKGVLGYEQYF.

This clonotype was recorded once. The CDR3 bases are TGTGCCTGGAGTAATAGGGGTGCTGGGGCCAACGTCCTGACTTTC. Translated, it gives CAWSNRGAGANVLTF. V and J are TRBV30 and TRBJ2-6; the D gene is possibly TRBD1 (5 bases). CDR3 length equals 15 residues. Germline lookup yields CDR1 GTSNPN and CDR2 SVGIG (reference sequence). Trimming cost V 2 bases and J 2 bases, with 10 bases left between them.

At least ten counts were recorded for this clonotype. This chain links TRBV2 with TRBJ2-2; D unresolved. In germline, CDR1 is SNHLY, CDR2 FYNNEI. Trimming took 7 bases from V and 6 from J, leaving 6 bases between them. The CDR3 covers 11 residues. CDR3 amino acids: CASKYAGELFF. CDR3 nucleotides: TGTGCCAGCAAGTACGCCGGGGAGCTGTTTTTT.

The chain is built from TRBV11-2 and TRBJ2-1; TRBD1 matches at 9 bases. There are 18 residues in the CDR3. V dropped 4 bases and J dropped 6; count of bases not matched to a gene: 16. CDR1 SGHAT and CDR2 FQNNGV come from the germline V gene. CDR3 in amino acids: CASSSRPSQGAKANEQFF. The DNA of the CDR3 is TGTGCCAGCAGCTCCCGACCCTCACAGGGGGCTAAGGCCAATGAGCAGTTCTTC.

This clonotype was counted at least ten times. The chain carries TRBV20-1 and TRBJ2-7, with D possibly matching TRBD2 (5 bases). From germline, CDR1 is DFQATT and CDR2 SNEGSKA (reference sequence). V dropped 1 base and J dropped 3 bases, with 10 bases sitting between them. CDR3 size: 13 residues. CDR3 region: CSARGETFYEQYF. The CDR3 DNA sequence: TGCAGTGCTAGAGGGGAGACTTTCTACGAGCAGTACTTC.

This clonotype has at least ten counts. The CDR3 sequence is CASSRTSGGAYEQFF. CDR3 nucleotide sequence: TGTGCCAGCAGCCGGACTAGCGGGGGGGCCTATGAGCAGTTCTTC. The chain carries TRBV12-3 or TRBV12-4 and TRBJ2-1, with 15 bases fitting TRBD2. CDR3 size: 15 residues. Losses at the gene ends were 6 bases for V and 8 bases for J; bases not matched to a gene: 5.

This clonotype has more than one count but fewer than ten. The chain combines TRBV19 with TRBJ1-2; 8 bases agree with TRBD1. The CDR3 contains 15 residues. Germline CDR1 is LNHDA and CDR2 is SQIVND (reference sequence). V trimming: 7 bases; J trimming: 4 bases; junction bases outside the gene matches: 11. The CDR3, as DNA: TGTGCCAGTAAGGAGGGCCAGGGGGCGTCCTATGGCTACACCTTC. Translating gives CASKEGQGASYGYTF.

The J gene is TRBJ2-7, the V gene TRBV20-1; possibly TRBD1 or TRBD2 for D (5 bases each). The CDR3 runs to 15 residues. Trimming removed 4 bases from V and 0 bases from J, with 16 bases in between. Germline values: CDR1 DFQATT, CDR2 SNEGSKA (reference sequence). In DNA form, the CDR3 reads TGCAGTGCTACCCTGCCAGGGAGAGCCTCCTACGAGCAGTACTTC. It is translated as CSATLPGRASYEQYF.

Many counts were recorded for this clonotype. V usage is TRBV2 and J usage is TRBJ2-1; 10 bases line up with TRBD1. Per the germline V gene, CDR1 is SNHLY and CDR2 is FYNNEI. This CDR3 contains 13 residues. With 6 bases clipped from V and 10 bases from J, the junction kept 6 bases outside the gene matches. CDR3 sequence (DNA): TGTGCCAGCAGCCTGGGACAGGGGTTCGAGCAGTTCTTC. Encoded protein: CASSLGQGFEQFF. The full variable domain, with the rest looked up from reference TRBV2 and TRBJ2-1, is EPEVTQTPSHQVTQMGQEVILRCVPISNHLYFYWYRQILGQKVEFLVSFYNNEISEKSEIFDDQFSVERPDGSNFTLKIRSTKLEDSAMYFCASSLGQGFEQFFGPGTRLTVL.

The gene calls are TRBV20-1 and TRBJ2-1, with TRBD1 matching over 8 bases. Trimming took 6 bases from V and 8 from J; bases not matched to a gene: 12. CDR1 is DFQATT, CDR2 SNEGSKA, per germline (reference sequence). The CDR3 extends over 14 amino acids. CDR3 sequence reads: CSAPKDRDKDEQFF. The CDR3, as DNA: TGCAGTGCCCCAAAGGACAGGGACAAGGATGAGCAGTTCTTC.

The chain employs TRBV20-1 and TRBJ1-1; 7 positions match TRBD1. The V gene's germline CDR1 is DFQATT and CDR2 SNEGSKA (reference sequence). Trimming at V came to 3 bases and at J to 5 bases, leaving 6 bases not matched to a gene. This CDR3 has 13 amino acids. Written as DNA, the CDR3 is TGCAGTGCTAGCCTCCACAGGGGAACTGAAGCTTTCTTT. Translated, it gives CSASLHRGTEAFF.

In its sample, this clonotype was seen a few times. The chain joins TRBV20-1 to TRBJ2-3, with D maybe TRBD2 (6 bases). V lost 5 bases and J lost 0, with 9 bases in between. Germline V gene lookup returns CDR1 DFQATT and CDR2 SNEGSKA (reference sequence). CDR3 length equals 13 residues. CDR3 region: CSAEGTSTDTQYF. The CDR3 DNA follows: TGCAGTGCTGAGGGGACTAGCACAGATACGCAGTATTTT.

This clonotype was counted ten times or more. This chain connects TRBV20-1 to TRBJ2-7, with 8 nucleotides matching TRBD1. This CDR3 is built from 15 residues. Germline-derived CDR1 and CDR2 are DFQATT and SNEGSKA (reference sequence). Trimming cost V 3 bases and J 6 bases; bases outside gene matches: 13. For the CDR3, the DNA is TGCAGTGCTAGGCGGACGGACAGGGTTACGCTCGAGCAGTACTTC. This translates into CSARRTDRVTLEQYF.

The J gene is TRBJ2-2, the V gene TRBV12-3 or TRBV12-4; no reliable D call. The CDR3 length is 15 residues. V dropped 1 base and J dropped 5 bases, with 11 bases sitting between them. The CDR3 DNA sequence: TGTGCCAGCAGTTTAGGGCAGGTGAAGACCGGGGAGCTGTTTTTT. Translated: CASSLGQVKTGELFF.

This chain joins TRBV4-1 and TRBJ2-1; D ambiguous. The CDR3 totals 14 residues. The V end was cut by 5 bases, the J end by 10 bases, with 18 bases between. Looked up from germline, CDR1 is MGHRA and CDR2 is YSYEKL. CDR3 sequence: CASSTYSSIGEQFF. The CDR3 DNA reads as TGCGCCAGCAGCACATACTCCTCCATCGGGGAGCAGTTCTTC.

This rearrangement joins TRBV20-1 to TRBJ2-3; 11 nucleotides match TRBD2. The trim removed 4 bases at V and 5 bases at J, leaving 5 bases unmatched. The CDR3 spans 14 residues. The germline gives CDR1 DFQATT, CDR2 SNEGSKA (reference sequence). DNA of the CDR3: TGCAGTGCTATAGCGGGGGGGCTAGGAGATACGCAGTATTTT. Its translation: CSAIAGGLGDTQYF.

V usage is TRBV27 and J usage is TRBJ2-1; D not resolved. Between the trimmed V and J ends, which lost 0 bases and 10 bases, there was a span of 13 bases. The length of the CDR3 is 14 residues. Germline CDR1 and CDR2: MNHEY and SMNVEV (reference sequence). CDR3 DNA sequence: TGTGCCAGCAGTTTATCGAATCCGGGCCGGGAGCAGTTCTTC. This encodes CASSLSNPGREQFF.